This is a list of T cell receptor beta chains from one sample in a study of cytomegalovirus exposure and HLA in healthy donors. Repertoires were generated with immunoSEQ multiplex PCR, while TCRdb's copy carries only in-frame clones and drops some. Of some 110,000 clones detected, 86% appear once; the ten largest clones hold nearly 5%. The sample taken for sequencing was PBMCs. The source of these receptors is a man aged 18 to 29 in good health and CMV-seronegative. Both conserved end residues are part of each CDR3. The D gene is left open where the match is weak. For some rows the clone size is stated as once, few or many, or as a class when expanded; others skip it.

J,D,size,length,V,CDR3,DNA
TRBJ1-2,TRBD1,-,15,TRBV27,CASSKGTGGNYGYTF,TGTGCCAGCAGTAAGGGGACAGGGGGAAACTATGGCTACACCTTC
TRBJ2-1,-,-,15,TRBV5-1,CASSPGDLSYNEQFF,TGCGCCAGCAGCCCAGGGGACCTCTCCTACAATGAGCAGTTCTTC
TRBJ1-2,-,-,14,TRBV10-3,CAISESSYGYGYTF,TGTGCCATCAGTGAGTCTAGCTACGGGTATGGCTACACCTTC
TRBJ1-5,TRBD1,once,14,TRBV30,CAWAGTGMGQPQHF,TGTGCCTGGGCGGGGACAGGGATGGGACAGCCCCAGCATTTT
TRBJ2-3,TRBD2,-,14,TRBV6-5,CASSASGSTDTQYF,TGTGCCAGCAGTGCTAGCGGGAGCACAGATACGCAGTATTTT
TRBJ2-3,TRBD2,-,20,TRBV7-8,CASSRTEGLAGGPGPDTQYF,TGTGCCAGCAGCCGAACAGAAGGACTAGCGGGAGGGCCTGGTCCAGATACGCAGTATTTT
TRBJ2-7,TRBD1,-,17,TRBV30,CAWAIRTRQGVYHEQYF,TGTGCCTGGGCCATAAGAACCAGACAGGGGGTTTACCACGAGCAGTACTTC
TRBJ1-1,-,-,15,TRBV15,CATSKKLQGDTEAFF,TGTGCCACCAGCAAAAAATTACAGGGAGACACTGAAGCTTTCTTT
TRBJ2-3,-,-,12,TRBV30,CAWSVRGDTQYF,TGTGCCTGGAGTGTACGAGGAGATACGCAGTATTTT
TRBJ2-1,-,-,13,TRBV27,CASSWGPYNEQFF,TGTGCCAGCAGTTGGGGCCCCTACAATGAGCAGTTCTTC
TRBJ2-1,TRBD2,few,16,TRBV7-6,CASSPSGGAPSDEQFF,TGTGCCAGCAGCCCTAGCGGGGGTGCCCCTTCAGATGAGCAGTTCTTC
TRBJ2-5,-,once,13,TRBV5-6,CASSSTNQETQYF,TGTGCCAGCAGCTCGACTAACCAAGAGACCCAGTACTTC
TRBJ2-1,-,-,14,TRBV10-3,CAIHGGGNYNEQFF,TGTGCCATACATGGAGGCGGAAACTACAATGAGCAGTTCTTC
TRBJ1-4,-,once,15,TRBV7-9,CASSLGGLSNEKLFF,TGTGCCAGCAGCTTAGGAGGGCTATCTAATGAAAAACTGTTTTTT
TRBJ2-5,TRBD2,-,15,TRBV2,CASKFGLAGGGTQYF,TGTGCCAGCAAGTTTGGACTAGCGGGAGGGGGGACCCAGTACTTC
TRBJ1-1,-,-,13,TRBV27,CASSSNRAGEAFF,TGTGCCAGCAGTTCTAACCGGGCGGGTGAAGCTTTCTTT
TRBJ2-1,-,-,15,TRBV6-6,CASKGSGWGDNEQFF,TGTGCCAGCAAGGGGAGCGGGTGGGGGGACAATGAGCAGTTCTTC
TRBJ1-2,TRBD1,-,15,TRBV29-1,CSDLQPGQNNYGYTF,TGCAGCGACCTCCAACCGGGACAGAACAACTATGGCTACACCTTC
TRBJ2-3,TRBD2,few,16,TRBV27,CASSLSAGPGLATQYF,TGTGCCAGCAGTTTATCGGCAGGCCCGGGACTAGCGACGCAGTATTTT
TRBJ1-2,-,-,14,TRBV6-4,CASMRGPRGWGYTF,TGTGCCAGCATGCGTGGACCCCGGGGATGGGGCTACACCTTC
TRBJ1-5,TRBD1,-,12,TRBV6-1,CATDRGNQPQHF,TGTGCCACCGACAGGGGAAATCAGCCCCAGCATTTT
TRBJ2-3,TRBD2,-,14,TRBV30,CAWRLAGEADTQYF,TGTGCCTGGAGACTAGCGGGAGAGGCAGATACGCAGTATTTT
TRBJ1-2,TRBD1,-,13,TRBV30,CAWTLSGGRGYTF,TGTGCCTGGACCCTATCAGGGGGACGGGGCTACACCTTC
TRBJ1-1,TRBD1,-,13,TRBV19,CASKQGARTEAFF,TGTGCCAGTAAACAGGGGGCAAGGACTGAAGCTTTCTTT
TRBJ1-2,-,-,14,TRBV6-1,CASSESLSNYGYTF,TGTGCCAGCAGTGAATCTCTCTCTAACTATGGCTACACCTTC
TRBJ2-3,-,-,15,TRBV11-3,CASSLGTASTDTQYF,TGTGCCAGCAGCTTAGGGACAGCGAGCACAGATACGCAGTATTTT
TRBJ2-1,-,-,13,TRBV4-1,CASSQENWNEQFF,TGCGCCAGCAGCCAAGAAAACTGGAATGAGCAGTTCTTC
TRBJ2-3,-,-,18,TRBV5-6,CASSLWGLYDPSTDTQYF,TGTGCCAGCAGCTTGTGGGGCCTTTACGACCCTAGCACAGATACGCAGTATTTT
TRBJ1-5,TRBD1,-,15,TRBV30,CAWSPGQGIYQPQHF,TGTGCCTGGAGTCCCGGACAGGGGATCTATCAGCCCCAGCATTTT
TRBJ1-1,-,-,15,TRBV5-1,CASSGGRAWGTEAFF,TGCGCCAGCAGCGGGGGGAGAGCTTGGGGGACTGAAGCTTTCTTT
TRBJ1-5,TRBD1,-,14,TRBV5-4,CASSSGGATQPQHF,TGTGCCAGCAGCTCAGGGGGCGCGACTCAGCCCCAGCATTTT
TRBJ1-5,-,few,15,TRBV2,CASSGSWGGFQPQHF,TGTGCCAGCAGTGGTTCTTGGGGGGGCTTTCAGCCCCAGCATTTT
TRBJ1-2,-,-,16,TRBV7-9,CASSPTGVRDDYGYTF,TGTGCCAGCAGCCCAACCGGGGTACGAGACGACTATGGCTACACCTTC
TRBJ2-7,-,-,15,TRBV11-2,CASSLGRGALYEQYF,TGTGCCAGCAGCTTAGGTCGGGGGGCTCTGTACGAGCAGTACTTC
TRBJ2-2,TRBD2,-,15,TRBV7-7,CASSRGTSGGGELFF,TGTGCCAGCAGCCGCGGGACTAGCGGGGGCGGGGAGCTGTTTTTT
TRBJ2-3,TRBD2,-,14,TRBV29-1,CSGGLVTSTDTQYF,TGCAGCGGGGGACTAGTCACGAGCACAGATACGCAGTATTTT
TRBJ2-5,TRBD2,-,13,TRBV6-4,CASSEASGRSQYF,TGTGCCAGCAGTGAGGCTAGCGGGAGGTCCCAGTACTTC
TRBJ2-2,TRBD2,-,15,TRBV4-2,CASSRLAGVWGELFF,TGTGCCAGCAGTAGACTAGCGGGAGTCTGGGGGGAGCTGTTTTTT
TRBJ1-1,-,-,14,TRBV11-2,CASSLGSRATEAFF,TGTGCCAGCAGCTTGGGTAGTCGAGCGACTGAAGCTTTCTTT
TRBJ2-7,TRBD2,-,13,TRBV7-9,CASSLGLGGEQYF,TGTGCCAGCAGCTTGGGACTGGGGGGGGAGCAGTACTTC
TRBJ2-7,TRBD1,-,14,TRBV7-2,CASSYDRGPYEQYF,TGTGCCAGCAGCTACGACAGGGGACCCTACGAGCAGTACTTC
TRBJ1-2,TRBD1,few,15,TRBV27,CASSQEQTGYLGYTF,TGTGCCAGCAGTCAAGAACAGACAGGGTATCTTGGCTACACCTTC
TRBJ1-1,TRBD1,-,15,TRBV30,CAWGSDRGGNTEAFF,TGTGCCTGGGGTAGCGACAGGGGTGGGAACACTGAAGCTTTCTTT
TRBJ1-2,-,-,15,TRBV5-6,CASSLKGGKNYGYTF,TGTGCCAGCAGCTTGAAAGGGGGTAAAAACTATGGCTACACCTTC
TRBJ1-2,-,-,13,TRBV10-3,CAVTKEQDYGYTF,TGTGCCGTAACCAAAGAACAGGACTATGGCTACACCTTC
TRBJ1-2,-,-,14,TRBV27,CASSFWETGRGYTF,TGTGCCAGCAGTTTCTGGGAAACAGGGCGAGGCTACACCTTC
TRBJ2-2,-,-,13,TRBV27,CASSPKSTGELFF,TGTGCCAGCAGCCCTAAATCCACCGGGGAGCTGTTTTTT
TRBJ1-1,-,-,14,TRBV5-6,CASSTGGGNSEAFF,TGTGCCAGCAGCACCGGTGGGGGGAACTCAGAAGCTTTCTTT